Presented here are 22 T cell receptor beta chains from one specimen sequenced in a study of T-cell reconstitution after alpha-beta-depleted transplantation in children. Construction of the TCRbeta library involved unique molecular identifiers. From the PCR reads, TCRdb called clonotypes with MiXCR, one entry per CDR3 protein. The sample contains 90,000 to 95,000 distinct CDR3 sequences, 12% of which appear only once. Material: PBMCs from the stem cell graft donor, obtained from the stem cell graft. The receptors derive from a human donor who donated a stem cell graft to a child with inherited bone marrow failure.

This clonotype was picked up many times. The chain joins TRBV5-1 to TRBJ1-4; D is possibly TRBD1 (5 bases). V lost 1 base and J 0 bases, leaving 7 bases between the germline ends. Germline assignment: CDR1 SGHRS and CDR2 YFSETQ. The CDR3 runs to 15 residues. The CDR3 spells CASSLRGATNEKLFF. CDR3 coding DNA: TGCGCCAGCAGCTTGCGAGGGGCAACTAATGAAAAACTGTTTTTT.

This clonotype was counted between two and nine times. The junction and the germline gene differ at one end; a read error may be behind it. The chain combines TRBV24-1 with TRBJ2-2; a weak D match, TRBD2 (6 bases). CDR1 is KGHDR, CDR2 SFDVKD, per germline. The CDR3 length is 13 residues. The CDR3 protein is CATRSRRAGDLFF. CDR3 sequence (DNA): TGTGCCACCAGATCCCGGAGGGCCGGGGATCTGTTTTTT.

This clonotype showed up many times. The J gene is TRBJ2-7, the V gene TRBV4-3, with 9 bases identical to TRBD2. Germline V gives CDR1 LGHNA, CDR2 YSLEER. The CDR3 sequence is 15 residues long. The V segment lost 0 bases and the J segment 3 bases; nucleotides outside the gene matches: 3. The CDR3 here is CASSQEASGVYEQYF. As DNA, the CDR3 is TGCGCCAGCAGCCAAGAGGCTAGCGGGGTCTACGAGCAGTACTTC.

Ten or more counts support this clonotype. This chain uses TRBV20-1 with TRBJ1-2; 10 bases fit TRBD1. V was clipped by 4 bases and J by 4 bases; unmatched bases: 3. This CDR3 region has 13 residues. CDR1 is DFQATT, CDR2 SNEGSKA, per germline (reference sequence). CDR3 region: CSATRDRGYGYTF. The CDR3 DNA sequence: TGCAGTGCTACGAGGGACAGGGGCTATGGCTACACCTTC.

In its sample, this clonotype was seen many times. J is TRBJ1-6 and V is TRBV4-1; a possible D gene is TRBD1 (6 bases). The CDR3 spans 15 residues. V shed 3 bases and J shed 5 bases, with 11 bases lying between them. The V gene's germline CDR1 is MGHRA and CDR2 YSYEKL. DNA for the CDR3: TGCGCCAGCAGCCAGCAACAGGGAGATAATTCACCCCTCCACTTT. Translation gives CASSQQQGDNSPLHF.

This clonotype occurred many times. The chain carries TRBV7-9 and TRBJ1-4, with 7 bases matching TRBD1. This CDR3 spans 15 amino acids. The junction had 10 bases not matched to a gene; V was cut back by 4 bases and J by 8 bases. Germline assignment: CDR1 SEHNR and CDR2 FQNEAQ (reference sequence). For the CDR3, the DNA is TGTGCCAGCAGCTCAGACAGGGCGGCGGAAGAAAAACTGTTTTTT. It encodes CASSSDRAAEEKLFF.

This clonotype was counted at least ten times. The chain joins TRBV5-1 to TRBJ2-2; D unclear. Germline V lookup: CDR1 SGHRS, CDR2 YFSETQ. Trimming left V 0 bases short and J 7 bases short, with 13 bases between. The CDR3 extends over 15 amino acids. Written as DNA, the CDR3 is TGCGCCAGCAGCTTGGAAGGTTCTGACGGCGGGGAGCTGTTTTTT. It translates to CASSLEGSDGGELFF.

This clonotype showed up many times. The CDR3 DNA follows: TGTGCCAGCAGCTCCCCGGGGACAGGGGCAGATACGCAGTATTTT. It yields the protein CASSSPGTGADTQYF. The V gene is TRBV28, the J gene TRBJ2-3; 10 nucleotides align to TRBD1. This CDR3 is 15 amino acids long. V trimming: 6 bases; J trimming: 4 bases; junction bases outside the gene matches: 7. Germline V gene lookup returns CDR1 MDHEN and CDR2 SYDVKM.

This clonotype appeared many times. This chain links TRBV5-1 with TRBJ2-7; weak D call: TRBD1 (6 bases). From germline, CDR1 is SGHRS and CDR2 YFSETQ. CDR3 length equals 14 residues. The germline V and J ends were trimmed by 7 bases and 4 bases, with 18 bases remaining between them. CDR3 region: CASGKTGSSYEQYF. DNA for the CDR3: TGCGCCAGCGGCAAGACAGGCTCCTCATACGAGCAGTACTTC.

V gene TRBV6-6 combines with J gene TRBJ1-2; D perhaps matches TRBD1 (5 bases). Germline assignment: CDR1 MNHNY and CDR2 SVGAGI (reference sequence). V was shortened by 7 bases and J by 4 bases, with 16 bases between the two germline ends. The CDR3 consists of 14 residues. The CDR3: CASTPGGDFYGYTF. For the CDR3, the DNA is TGTGCCAGCACCCCCGGGGGGGACTTCTATGGCTACACCTTC.

This clonotype was recorded many times. V gene TRBV11-1 combines with J gene TRBJ2-7, with TRBD2 identical over 8 bases. Per germline, CDR1 SGHAT and CDR2 FQDESV (reference sequence). The V segment lost 0 bases and the J segment 1 base; nucleotides outside the gene matches: 17. This CDR3 is built from 20 residues. The CDR3 coding sequence is TGTGCCAGCAGCTTAGCGATGGACTCATCGCCGGGACTAGGGTCCTACGAGCAGTACTTC. Amino acid sequence: CASSLAMDSSPGLGSYEQYF. The whole variable domain, remainder taken from reference TRBV11-1 and TRBJ2-7, is EAEVAQSPRYKITEKSQAVAFWCDPISGHATLYWYRQILGQGPELLVQFQDESVVDDSQLPKDRFSAERLKGVDSTLKIQPAELGDSAMYLCASSLAMDSSPGLGSYEQYFGPGTRLTVT.

The gene calls are TRBV7-3 and TRBJ2-1; the D gene is possibly TRBD2 (6 bases). V was clipped by 5 bases and J by 8 bases, with 16 bases between them. CDR1 is SGHTA, CDR2 FQGTGA, per germline. The CDR3 contains 14 residues. The CDR3 reads CASSLLTGEHEQFF. The DNA of the CDR3 is TGTGCCAGCAGCCTTTTGACGGGAGAACATGAGCAGTTCTTC.

On this clonotype itself: Compared with germline, one end of the junction differs, possibly owing to a read error. The CDR3 reads CPSSVGTTQFADTQYF. The CDR3 nucleotides read TGTCCCAGTAGTGTGGGGACCACACAGTTCGCAGATACGCAGTATTTT. The rearrangement uses TRBV19 and TRBJ2-3; D possibly uses TRBD1 or TRBD2 (5 bases each). Germline V CDR1 and CDR2: LNHDA, SQIVND (reference sequence). The CDR3 is made up of 16 amino acids.

This clonotype was observed many times. The CDR3 DNA reads as TGCGCCAGCAGCTTGCAGCCCAGGGGCCAAGAGACCCAGTACTTC. Translated, it gives CASSLQPRGQETQYF. The chain links TRBV5-1 to TRBJ2-5; TRBD1 might be the D (6 bases). In germline, CDR1 is SGHRS, CDR2 YFSETQ. Trimming left V 1 base short and J 1 base short, with 11 bases between. The CDR3 covers 15 residues. The full variable domain, its missing parts supplied by reference TRBV5-1 and TRBJ2-5, is KAGVTQTPRYLIKTRGQQVTLSCSPISGHRSVSWYQQTPGQGLQFLFEYFSETQRNKGNFPGRFSGRQFSNSRSEMNVSTLELGDSALYLCASSLQPRGQETQYFGPGTRLLVL.

In this sample, this clonotype turned up many times. The chain recombines TRBV5-5 with TRBJ1-2, with 9 bases lining up with TRBD1. CDR3 length equals 15 residues. After removal of 2 bases from V and 4 bases from J, the junction contained 6 bases not matched to a gene. Germline V gene data show CDR1 as SGHKS and CDR2 as YYEKEE (reference sequence). CDR3 nucleotide sequence: TGTGCCAGCAGCTTACAGGGGGCCGTGGCCTATGGCTACACCTTC. This gives the protein CASSLQGAVAYGYTF.

This clonotype was seen at least ten times. The chain uses TRBV6-2 or TRBV6-3 and TRBJ2-3; D may be TRBD2 (6 bases). Germline lookup yields CDR1 MNHEY and CDR2 SVGEGT. V dropped 6 bases and J dropped 0 bases, with 19 bases sitting between them. This CDR3 contains 17 residues. The CDR3 sequence is CASRLSRTMASTDTQYF. The DNA for the CDR3 is TGTGCCAGCAGACTCTCGAGGACTATGGCTAGCACAGATACGCAGTATTTT.

The J gene is TRBJ2-3, the V gene TRBV6-2 or TRBV6-3, with D perhaps given as TRBD1 or TRBD2 (5 bases each). Germline V gene data show CDR1 as MNHEY and CDR2 as SVGEGT. V shed 6 bases and J shed 13 bases, with 14 bases lying between them. The CDR3 is made up of 11 amino acids. CDR3 amino acids: CASSDGGQEYF. CDR3 DNA sequence: TGTGCCAGCAGCGACGGAGGACAAGAGTATTTT.

This clonotype was picked up many times. This chain links TRBV5-1 with TRBJ2-6; D is unclear. The CDR3 loop spans 15 amino acids. V gave up 4 bases and J gave up 0 bases, with 8 bases separating them. Germline CDR1 reads SGHRS; CDR2 reads YFSETQ. The chain's CDR3 is CASSLQVSGANVLTF. As DNA, the CDR3 is TGCGCCAGCAGCCTGCAGGTCTCTGGGGCCAACGTCCTGACTTTC.

DNA for the CDR3: TGTGCCAGCAGTTCCCCCGGGTTCTACGAGCAGTACTTC. Protein: CASSSPGFYEQYF. The rearrangement joins TRBV6-2 or TRBV6-3 to TRBJ2-7; no clear D gene. Trimming removed 4 bases from V and 3 bases from J, with 10 bases in between. In germline, CDR1 is MNHEY, CDR2 SVGEGT. The CDR3 runs 13 residues.

This clonotype showed up many times. This sequence joins TRBV5-1 and TRBJ1-1, with D tentatively TRBD1 (6 bases). The V end lost 1 base, the J end lost 4 bases, and 8 bases lay between the germline ends. The length of the CDR3 is 13 residues. The germline V gene has CDR1 SGHRS and CDR2 YFSETQ. CDR3 nucleotides: TGCGCCAGCAGCTTGTTGGGGGCCACTGAAGCTTTCTTT. Protein sequence: CASSLLGATEAFF.

In this sample, this clonotype turned up many times. This sequence joins TRBV20-1 and TRBJ2-4; 7 bases map to TRBD2. The CDR3 runs to 16 residues. Germline CDR1 DFQATT, CDR2 SNEGSKA (reference sequence). Trimming removed 5 bases from V and 0 bases from J; junction bases left unmatched: 10. CDR3 DNA sequence: TGCAGTGCTCCCGACCCTAGCGGAGTAGCCAAAAACATTCAGTACTTC. Residues: CSAPDPSGVAKNIQYF.

This clonotype appeared many times. The chain links TRBV12-3 or TRBV12-4 to TRBJ2-7; TRBD2 matches at 12 bases. The ends lost 5 bases at V and 0 bases at J; junction bases unmatched: 11. CDR3 length: 18 residues. In nucleotides, the CDR3 is TGTGCCAGCAGTGTGGCCCAGACTAGCGGGGGATTCTCCTACGAGCAGTACTTC. Amino acids: CASSVAQTSGGFSYEQYF.